This record concerns one TCR beta chain sequence. Method: immunoSEQ multiplex PCR; TCRdb's copy keeps in-frame clones and lacks some. The table records about 91,000 clones, about 91% of them present only once. The data belong to a study of blood T cell repertoires in COVID-19. About the study: PBMCs, B-cell-depleted T cells, or T cells were the source of the cDNA or gDNA that made up the material.

V was cut by 5 bases and J by 4 bases, with 19 bases left in between. The CDR3 has 15 residues. Looked up from germline, CDR1 is SGDLS and CDR2 is YYNGEE. J is TRBJ2-7 and V is TRBV9; D possibly corresponds to TRBD1 (6 bases). Source material: peripheral blood. This sequence was found in a woman between 65 and 79 years old with acute or convalescent COVID-19. The CDR3 sequence is CASSLKQGHLYEQYF. The CDR3 DNA is TGTGCCAGCAGTCTTAAACAGGGTCACCTTTACGAGCAGTACTTC.